The rows below give T cell receptor beta chains drawn from one sample of a study of blood T cells in healthy people across ages. TCRdb used MiXCR to reprocess the 5' RACE reads, holding one entry per CDR3 protein. This sample has over 950,000 distinct CDR3 sequences, with roughly two fifths found just once. The sequenced material came from blood. All receptors come from a young man in good health. The CDR3 runs from the conserved cysteine through the conserved F or W. Fields, in order: J gene, D gene, V gene, clone size, CDR3 protein. D genes are given only for firm matches. Expanded clones are given a class, and other clones once, few, many or no size at all.

J: TRBJ2-3; D: TRBD2; V: TRBV7-2; size: .; CDR3: CASSSWSGGADTQYF
J: TRBJ2-2; D: TRBD2; V: TRBV7-3; size: few; CDR3: CASSLLASGNTGELFF
J: TRBJ1-2; D: .; V: TRBV6-2/TRBV6-3; size: few; CDR3: CASKTETNYGYTF
J: TRBJ2-2; D: .; V: TRBV4-1; size: few; CDR3: CASSQDPKLGELFF
J: .; D: TRBD2; V: TRBV6-2/TRBV6-3; size: .; CDR3: CASSWTSGERETQFF
J: TRBJ1-2; D: TRBD1; V: TRBV4-1; size: .; CDR3: CASSRDGTGQSRNGYTF
J: TRBJ2-1; D: TRBD1; V: TRBV4-1; size: many; CDR3: CASSRQGASNEQFF
J: TRBJ2-7; D: .; V: TRBV9; size: .; CDR3: CASSVAPSSYEQYF
J: TRBJ1-1; D: .; V: TRBV10-3; size: few; CDR3: CAISAGTANTEAFF
J: TRBJ2-3; D: TRBD2; V: TRBV2; size: .; CDR3: CASRPGLAGGRNTQYF
J: TRBJ1-1; D: .; V: TRBV3-1; size: few; CDR3: CASSQQGGLAEAFF
J: TRBJ2-7; D: .; V: TRBV27; size: .; CDR3: CASTPNIPHYEQYF